This T cell receptor beta chain was recorded in a study of shared clonotypes between healthy human individuals. Study-wide results and limits: Tissue TCR repertoires likely differ from these blood-only repertoires. Generation probability values for non-shared clonotypes were lower than those for clonotypes shared by all four donors. There were few donors, and this limited the genetic and exposure-history diversity represented.

The length of the CDR3 is 16 residues. Per the germline V gene, CDR1 is LGHNA and CDR2 is YSLEER. Trimming removed 0 bases from V and 2 bases from J, with 12 bases in between. TCRdb's table, derived via immunoSEQ multiplex PCR, lists solely in-frame clones and lacks some. The profile covers about 320,000 clones, with over 75% appearing a single time and 15% to 20% taken by the ten largest. Pooled CD45RO+ cells and CCR7-negative CD45RA+ TemRA cells made up CD8 memory. Notes on this clone: Its specificity is unknown.

Sequenced: memory CD8+ T cells sorted from blood. Described subset: CD45RO+ cells pooled with CCR7-negative TemRA cells. This sequence originates from a man between 18 and 29 years old in good health. V gene TRBV4-3 combines with J gene TRBJ2-3, with D unclear. The CDR3 bases are TGCGCCAGCAGCCAAGATTTTCATGGGCTCACAGATACGCAGTATTTT. It encodes CASSQDFHGLTDTQYF.